The 14 T cell receptor beta chains given below trace back to one sample, sequenced in a study of T cells after posttransplantation cyclophosphamide. Treatment was busulfan-fludarabine conditioning, a marrow graft, and cyclophosphamide on days +3 and +4. TCRdb's copy holds only in-frame clones and misses some; the assay was immunoSEQ multiplex PCR. In the table there are some 34,000 clones, roughly 78% of which are singletons. The sample consisted of CD4+ T cells sorted from blood, taken 1,700 to 2,000 days after a stem cell transplant with posttransplant cyclophosphamide. These receptors were obtained from a female patient between 40 and 50 years old who received an allogeneic stem cell transplant from a related donor, was CMV-positive, and had no GVHD. Part of the T cells may come from the graft donor.

This rearrangement joins TRBV5-1 to TRBJ1-1; weak D call: TRBD1 (6 bases). The V gene's germline CDR1 is SGHRS and CDR2 YFSETQ. V dropped 1 base and J dropped 5 bases, with 12 bases sitting between them. The CDR3 sequence is 14 residues long. The CDR3 nucleotides are TGCGCCAGCAGCTTGACCCAGGGGTGGACTGAAGCTTTCTTT. It translates to CASSLTQGWTEAFF.

The V gene is TRBV7-9, the J gene TRBJ2-2; a weak D match, TRBD1 (6 bases). The germline V gene has CDR1 SEHNR and CDR2 FQNEAQ (reference sequence). The length of the CDR3 is 15 residues. Trimming took 4 bases from V and 3 from J, leaving 12 bases between them. The CDR3 DNA follows: TGTGCCAGCAGCTCAGGGGTGCCCCACACCGGGGAGCTGTTTTTT. Translated: CASSSGVPHTGELFF.

The chain links TRBV19 to TRBJ2-3; 16 positions match TRBD2. Trimming cost V 3 bases and J 1 base; bases outside gene matches: 7. The CDR3 has 19 residues. In germline, CDR1 is LNHDA, CDR2 SQIVND (reference sequence). The CDR3 DNA is TGTGCCAGTAGTATCGAGGGACTAGCGGGGGGGCACCGCACAGATACGCAGTATTTT. This codes for CASSIEGLAGGHRTDTQYF.

The chain uses TRBV16 and TRBJ1-4; D remains ambiguous. V dropped 4 bases and J dropped 11 bases, with 8 bases sitting between them. This CDR3 contains 11 residues. CDR1 KGHSY and CDR2 FQNENV come from the germline V gene. The CDR3 here is CASSRRDKLFF. The CDR3 nucleotides read TGTGCCAGCAGCCGACGGGATAAACTGTTTTTT. Looking up the rest from reference TRBV16 and TRBJ1-4 gives the full variable domain: GEEVAQTPKHLVRGEGQKAKLYCAPIKGHSYVFWYQQVLKNEFKFLISFQNENVFDETGMPKERFSAKCLPNSPCSLEIQATKLEDSAVYFCASSRRDKLFFGSGTQLSVL.

The genes are TRBV18 and TRBJ1-2; the match to TRBD1 covers 9 bases. Germline loops: CDR1 KGHSH, CDR2 LQKENI. This CDR3 contains 15 residues. With 3 bases clipped from V and 4 bases from J, the junction kept 6 bases outside the gene matches. This CDR3 is CASSPRDRASYGYTF. Written as DNA, the CDR3 is TGTGCCAGCTCACCGAGGGACAGGGCGAGCTATGGCTACACCTTC. The full variable domain, in which reference TRBV18 and TRBJ1-2 provide the parts outside the CDR3, is NAGVMQNPRHLVRRRGQEARLRCSPMKGHSHVYWYRQLPEEGLKFMVYLQKENIIDESGMPKERFSAEFPKEGPSILRIQQVVRGDSAAYFCASSPRDRASYGYTFGSGTRLTVV.

The rearrangement uses TRBV19 and TRBJ1-5; D is perhaps TRBD1 (5 bases). V was clipped by 5 bases and J by 1 base, with 12 bases between them. CDR3 size: 15 residues. CDR1 and CDR2 (germline): LNHDA, SQIVND (reference sequence). For the CDR3, the DNA is TGTGCCAGTAGTCCTTTGTCAGGGAGCAATCAGCCCCAGCATTTT. Protein sequence: CASSPLSGSNQPQHF. The entire variable domain, with the rest obtained from reference TRBV19 and TRBJ1-5, is as follows: DGGITQSPKYLFRKEGQNVTLSCEQNLNHDAMYWYRQDPGQGLRLIYYSQIVNDFQKGDIAEGYSVSREKKESFPLTVTSAQKNPTAFYLCASSPLSGSNQPQHFGDGTRLSIL.

The chain is built from TRBV19 and TRBJ2-1; D is ambiguous. The germline CDR1 and CDR2 sequences are LNHDA and SQIVND (reference sequence). V was trimmed by 5 bases and J by 0 bases, leaving 14 bases between them. The CDR3 loop spans 16 amino acids. The CDR3 spells CASSVGPRPSYNEQFF. The CDR3, as DNA: TGTGCCAGTAGTGTAGGGCCCCGCCCCTCCTACAATGAGCAGTTCTTC. Variable domain in full (rest from reference TRBV19 and TRBJ2-1): DGGITQSPKYLFRKEGQNVTLSCEQNLNHDAMYWYRQDPGQGLRLIYYSQIVNDFQKGDIAEGYSVSREKKESFPLTVTSAQKNPTAFYLCASSVGPRPSYNEQFFGPGTRLTVL.

This chain links TRBV27 with TRBJ1-4, with TRBD1 as a possible D gene (5 bases). V shed 3 bases and J shed 6 bases, with 8 bases lying between them. The CDR3 is 13 amino acids. Germline V gives CDR1 MNHEY, CDR2 SMNVEV (reference sequence). CDR3 amino acids: CASSFWGDEKLFF. CDR3 coding DNA: TGTGCCAGCAGTTTCTGGGGGGATGAAAAACTGTTTTTT.

The rearrangement joins TRBV27 to TRBJ2-7, with 10 bases that match TRBD1. The CDR3 loop spans 16 amino acids. Germline V lookup: CDR1 MNHEY, CDR2 SMNVEV (reference sequence). The junction had 12 bases not matched to a gene; V was cut back by 6 bases and J by 4 bases. In nucleotides, the CDR3 is TGTGCCAGCAGCAAAAGGGGGGACAGGGGAGGATACGAGCAGTACTTC. This codes for CASSKRGDRGGYEQYF.

The CDR3: CSVRQGLGNTEAFF. Here the CDR3 DNA reads TGCAGCGTTCGACAGGGGCTAGGGAACACTGAAGCTTTCTTT. The chain couples TRBV29-1 to TRBJ1-1, with 8 bases that match TRBD1. Trimming removed 5 bases from V and 1 base from J; junction bases left unmatched: 6. The CDR3 covers 14 residues. From germline, CDR1 is SQVTM and CDR2 ANQGSEA. Full variable domain (missing parts from reference TRBV29-1 and TRBJ1-1): SAVISQKPSRDICQRGTSLTIQCQVDSQVTMMFWYRQQPGQSLTLIATANQGSEATYESGFVIDKFPISRPNLTFSTLTVSNMSPEDSSIYLCSVRQGLGNTEAFFGQGTRLTVV.

The gene calls are TRBV13 and TRBJ1-6; D is perhaps TRBD1 (5 bases). Trimming stripped 2 bases from V and 10 bases from J, with 15 bases between. The CDR3 is 15 residues long. Germline lookup yields CDR1 PRHDT and CDR2 FYEKMQ (reference sequence). CDR3 bases: TGTGCCAGCAGCTTATTGGGGCCCAACGAGTCACCCCTCCACTTT. It encodes CASSLLGPNESPLHF.

V usage is TRBV2 and J usage is TRBJ2-1; 7 nucleotides match TRBD2. Germline CDR1 is SNHLY and CDR2 is FYNNEI. V lost 3 bases and J lost 4; bases outside the gene matches: 6. The CDR3 length is 15 residues. The CDR3, as DNA: TGTGCCAGCAGTGATGGGGGGGGATCATACAATGAGCAGTTCTTC. Translating it yields CASSDGGGSYNEQFF.

The gene calls are TRBV19 and TRBJ1-6; 8 bases align to TRBD1. With V trimmed by 3 bases and J by 7 bases, 5 bases remained unmatched. Germline V gene lookup returns CDR1 LNHDA and CDR2 SQIVND (reference sequence). This CDR3 spans 15 amino acids. CDR3 coding DNA: TGTGCCAGTAGTATGACAGGGGATCAGAATTCACCCCTCCACTTT. Its protein is CASSMTGDQNSPLHF.

The chain joins TRBV7-8 to TRBJ2-7; possible D gene TRBD1, 5 bases. The CDR3 totals 15 residues. The V gene's germline CDR1 is SGHVS and CDR2 FQNEAQ. The V end was cut by 1 base, the J end by 4 bases, with 14 bases between. The CDR3 nucleotides read TGTGCCAGCAGCTTAGGTGGTCCAGGGTATTACGAGCAGTACTTC. It translates to CASSLGGPGYYEQYF. Complete variable domain (other parts from reference TRBV7-8 and TRBJ2-7): GAGVSQSPRYKVAKRGQDVALRCDPISGHVSLFWYQQALGQGPEFLTYFQNEAQLDKSGLPSDRFFAERPEGSVSTLKIQRTQQEDSAVYLCASSLGGPGYYEQYFGPGTRLTVT.